This TCR beta chain comes out of a study of identical twins. Study-level points and caveats: The study reached conclusions through statistical analysis that was cross-sectional, not following the same donors.

The germline CDR1 and CDR2 sequences are SQVTM and ANQGSEA. Trimming removed 6 bases at V and 0 bases at J, with 7 bases between. This CDR3 has 12 residues. TCRdb re-derived calls from the 5' RACE reads in MiXCR, one entry per CDR3 protein. The sample gives approximately 500,000 distinct CDR3 sequences, 15% of which show up once; about 0.4% is in the top ten. This clonotype was recorded many times. Its target is unknown. These records were also assigned to another study, of yellow fever vaccine responses in identical twins. That work states: Vaccine-induced T cell responses in twins were reportedly observed to appear partly convergent, partly personalized.

The sequence derives from a woman younger than 35 in good health. The chain recombines TRBV29-1 with TRBJ2-3; no firm D call. The sequencing sample was made of CD4+ T cells sorted from blood. In DNA, the CDR3 is TGCAGCGTCACCACTAGCACAGATACGCAGTATTTT. Translating it yields CSVTTSTDTQYF.